This T cell receptor beta chain was retrieved from a study of blood T cell repertoires in COVID-19. Study as a whole: The cDNA or gDNA used as material had been derived from T cells, B-cell-depleted T cells, or PBMCs.

The table came from immunoSEQ multiplex PCR; TCRdb's copy has only in-frame clones and leaves some out. The profile covers 80,000 or so clones, with roughly 87% appearing a single time and 2% to 3% taken by the ten largest. J was trimmed by 3 bases and V by 6 bases; bases with no gene match: 5. Germline lookup yields CDR1 MNHNY and CDR2 SVGAGI (reference sequence). This CDR3 region has 15 residues. V usage is TRBV6-6 and J usage is TRBJ2-3; 11 nucleotides match TRBD1. The clonotype originates from a man between 50 and 59 years old with acute or convalescent COVID-19. The sample taken for sequencing was peripheral blood. The DNA of the CDR3 is TGTGCCAGCAGGACCGGGACAGGGGGGACAGATACGCAGTATTTT. Residues: CASRTGTGGTDTQYF.